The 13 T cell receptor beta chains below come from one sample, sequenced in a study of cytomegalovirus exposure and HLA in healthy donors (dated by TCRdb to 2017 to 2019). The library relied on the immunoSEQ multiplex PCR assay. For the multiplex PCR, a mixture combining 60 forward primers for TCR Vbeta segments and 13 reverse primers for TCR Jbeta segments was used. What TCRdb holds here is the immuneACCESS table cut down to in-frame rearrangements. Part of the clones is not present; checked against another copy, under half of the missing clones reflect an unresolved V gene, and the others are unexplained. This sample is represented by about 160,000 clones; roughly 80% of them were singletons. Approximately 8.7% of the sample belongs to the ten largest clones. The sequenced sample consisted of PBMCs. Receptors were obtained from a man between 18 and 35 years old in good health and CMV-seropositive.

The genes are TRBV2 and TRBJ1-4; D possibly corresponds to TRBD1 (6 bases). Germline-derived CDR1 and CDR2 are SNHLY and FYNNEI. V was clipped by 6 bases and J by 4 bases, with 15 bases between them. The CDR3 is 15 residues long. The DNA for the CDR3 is TGTGCCAGCAGCCGCACACAGGGAGATAATGAAAAACTGTTTTTT. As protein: CASSRTQGDNEKLFF.

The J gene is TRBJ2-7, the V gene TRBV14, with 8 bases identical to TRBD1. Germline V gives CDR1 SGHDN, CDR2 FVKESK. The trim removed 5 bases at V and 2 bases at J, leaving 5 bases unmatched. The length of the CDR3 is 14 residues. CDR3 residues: CASSTRDRTYEQYF. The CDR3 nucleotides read TGTGCCAGCAGCACCCGGGACAGGACCTACGAGCAGTACTTC. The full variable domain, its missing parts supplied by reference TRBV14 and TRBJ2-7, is EAGVTQFPSHSVIEKGQTVTLRCDPISGHDNLYWYRRVMGKEIKFLLHFVKESKQDESGMPNNRFLAERTGGTYSTLKVQPAELEDSGVYFCASSTRDRTYEQYFGPGTRLTVT.

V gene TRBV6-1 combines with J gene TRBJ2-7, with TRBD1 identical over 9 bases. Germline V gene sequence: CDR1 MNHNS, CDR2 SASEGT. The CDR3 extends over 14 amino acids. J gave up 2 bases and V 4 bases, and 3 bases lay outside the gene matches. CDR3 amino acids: CASSATGGPYEQYF. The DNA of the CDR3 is TGTGCCAGCAGTGCCACAGGGGGCCCCTACGAGCAGTACTTC.

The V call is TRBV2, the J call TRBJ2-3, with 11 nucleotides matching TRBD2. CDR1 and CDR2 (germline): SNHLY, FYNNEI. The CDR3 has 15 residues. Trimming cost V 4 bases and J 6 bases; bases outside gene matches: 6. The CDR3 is CASSVLAGVRDTQYF. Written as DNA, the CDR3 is TGTGCCAGCAGTGTACTAGCGGGGGTTCGGGATACGCAGTATTTT.

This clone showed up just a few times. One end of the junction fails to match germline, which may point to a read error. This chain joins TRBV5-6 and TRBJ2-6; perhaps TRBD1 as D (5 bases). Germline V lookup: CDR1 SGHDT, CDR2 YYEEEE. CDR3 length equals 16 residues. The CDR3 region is CASSLGGVPGANGLTF. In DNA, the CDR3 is TGTGCCAGCAGCTTGGGTGGTGTACCTGGGGCCAACGGCCTGACTTTC.

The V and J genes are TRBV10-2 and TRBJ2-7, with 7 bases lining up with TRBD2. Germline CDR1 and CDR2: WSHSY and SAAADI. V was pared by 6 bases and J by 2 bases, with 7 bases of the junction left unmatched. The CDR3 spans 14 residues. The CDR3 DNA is TGCGCCAGCAGCAGCGGGACTGCCCCCTACGAGCAGTACTTC. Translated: CASSSGTAPYEQYF.

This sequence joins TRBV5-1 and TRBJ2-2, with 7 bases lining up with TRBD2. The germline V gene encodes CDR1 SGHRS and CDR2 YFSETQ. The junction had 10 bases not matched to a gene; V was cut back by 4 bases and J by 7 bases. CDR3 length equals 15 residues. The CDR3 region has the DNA TGCGCCAGCAGCCCGGGGGGTAGCTACGGCGGGGAGCTGTTTTTT. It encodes CASSPGGSYGGELFF.

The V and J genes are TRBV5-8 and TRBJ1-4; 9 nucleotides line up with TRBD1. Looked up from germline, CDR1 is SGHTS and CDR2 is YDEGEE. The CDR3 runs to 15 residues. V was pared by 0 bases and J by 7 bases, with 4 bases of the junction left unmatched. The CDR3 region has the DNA TGTGCCAGCAGCTTGGAGGGGACAGGGATTGAAAAACTGTTTTTT. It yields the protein CASSLEGTGIEKLFF.

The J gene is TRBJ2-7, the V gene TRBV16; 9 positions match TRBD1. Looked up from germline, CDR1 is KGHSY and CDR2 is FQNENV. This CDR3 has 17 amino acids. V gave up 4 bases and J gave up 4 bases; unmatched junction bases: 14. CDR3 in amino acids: CASSPIIGQGRVYEQYF. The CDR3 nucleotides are TGTGCCAGCAGCCCAATCATAGGACAGGGGCGGGTTTACGAGCAGTACTTC.

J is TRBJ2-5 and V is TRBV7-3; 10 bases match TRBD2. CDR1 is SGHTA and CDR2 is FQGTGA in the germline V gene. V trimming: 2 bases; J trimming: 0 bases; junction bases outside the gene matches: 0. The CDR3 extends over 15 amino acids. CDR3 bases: TGTGCCAGCAGCTTACTAGCGGGGGACCAAGAGACCCAGTACTTC. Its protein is CASSLLAGDQETQYF.

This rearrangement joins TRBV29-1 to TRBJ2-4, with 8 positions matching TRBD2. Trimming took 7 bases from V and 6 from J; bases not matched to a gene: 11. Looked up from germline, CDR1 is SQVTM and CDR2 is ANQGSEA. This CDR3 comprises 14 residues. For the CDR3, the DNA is TGCAGCGCACAGCGGGAGAATGATGGAAACATTCAGTACTTC. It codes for CSAQRENDGNIQYF.

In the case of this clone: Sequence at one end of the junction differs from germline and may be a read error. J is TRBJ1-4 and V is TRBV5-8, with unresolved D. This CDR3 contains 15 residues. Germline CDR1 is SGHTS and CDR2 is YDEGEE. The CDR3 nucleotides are TGTGCCAGCAGCCCCGGGAGGTTTACTAGTGAAAAACTGTTTTTT. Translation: CASSPGRFTSEKLFF. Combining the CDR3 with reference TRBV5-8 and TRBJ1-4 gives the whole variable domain EAGVTQSPTHLIKTRGQQATLRCSPISGHTSVYWYQQALGLGLQFLLWYDEGEERNRGNFPPRFSGRQFPNYSSELNVNALELEDSALYLCASSPGRFTSEKLFFGSGTQLSVL.

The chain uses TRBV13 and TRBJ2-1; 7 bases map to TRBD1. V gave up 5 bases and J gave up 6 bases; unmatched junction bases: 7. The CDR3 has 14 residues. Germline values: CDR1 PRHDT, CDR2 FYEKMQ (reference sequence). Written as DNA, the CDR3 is TGTGCCAGCAGCCCGCGGACAGGCCCCAATGAGCAGTTCTTC. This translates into CASSPRTGPNEQFF.